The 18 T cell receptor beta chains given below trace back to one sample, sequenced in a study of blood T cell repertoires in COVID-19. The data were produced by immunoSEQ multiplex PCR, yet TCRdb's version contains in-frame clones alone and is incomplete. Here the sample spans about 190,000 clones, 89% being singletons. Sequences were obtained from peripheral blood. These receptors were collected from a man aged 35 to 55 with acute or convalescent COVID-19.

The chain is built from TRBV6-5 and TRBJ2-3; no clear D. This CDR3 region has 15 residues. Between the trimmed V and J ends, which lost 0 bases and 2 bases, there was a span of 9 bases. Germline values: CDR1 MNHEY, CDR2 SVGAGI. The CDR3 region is CASSYSPRYTDTQYF. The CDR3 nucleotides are TGTGCCAGCAGTTACTCCCCGAGATACACAGATACGCAGTATTTT.

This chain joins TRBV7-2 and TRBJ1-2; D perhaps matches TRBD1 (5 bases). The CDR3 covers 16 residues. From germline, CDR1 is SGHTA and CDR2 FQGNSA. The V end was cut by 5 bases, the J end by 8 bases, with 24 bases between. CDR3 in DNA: TGTGCCAGCAGCCCCTGGACGGCTACAGGCCCCATGGGCTACACCTTC. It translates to CASSPWTATGPMGYTF.

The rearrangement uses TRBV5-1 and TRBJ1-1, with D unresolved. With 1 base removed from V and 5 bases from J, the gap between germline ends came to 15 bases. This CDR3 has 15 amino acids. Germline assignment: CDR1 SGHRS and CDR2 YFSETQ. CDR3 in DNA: TGCGCCAGCAGCTTGTCCCCGGGTTCGGGGACTGAAGCTTTCTTT. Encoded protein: CASSLSPGSGTEAFF. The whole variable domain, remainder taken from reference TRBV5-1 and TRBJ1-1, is KAGVTQTPRYLIKTRGQQVTLSCSPISGHRSVSWYQQTPGQGLQFLFEYFSETQRNKGNFPGRFSGRQFSNSRSEMNVSTLELGDSALYLCASSLSPGSGTEAFFGQGTRLTVV.

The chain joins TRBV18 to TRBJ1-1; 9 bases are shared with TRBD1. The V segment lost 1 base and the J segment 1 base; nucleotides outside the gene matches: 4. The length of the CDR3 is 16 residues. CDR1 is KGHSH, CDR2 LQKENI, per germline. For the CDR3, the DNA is TGTGCCAGCTCACCACGGATGACAGGGGGGAACACTGAAGCTTTCTTT. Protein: CASSPRMTGGNTEAFF.

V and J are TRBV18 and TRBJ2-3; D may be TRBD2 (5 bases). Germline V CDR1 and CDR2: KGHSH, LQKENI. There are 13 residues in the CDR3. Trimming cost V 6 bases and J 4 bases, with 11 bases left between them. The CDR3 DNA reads TGTGCCAGCTCCCCGAGGGCGGCAGATACGCAGTATTTT. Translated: CASSPRAADTQYF.

The CDR3 protein is CAWSVGDFYGYTF. For the CDR3, the DNA is TGTGCCTGGAGTGTAGGGGATTTCTATGGCTACACCTTC. This chain links TRBV30 with TRBJ1-2; a weak D match, TRBD1 (5 bases). CDR1 is GTSNPN and CDR2 is SVGIG in the germline V gene (reference sequence). The CDR3 consists of 13 residues. Trimming removed 0 bases at V and 4 bases at J, with 9 bases between.

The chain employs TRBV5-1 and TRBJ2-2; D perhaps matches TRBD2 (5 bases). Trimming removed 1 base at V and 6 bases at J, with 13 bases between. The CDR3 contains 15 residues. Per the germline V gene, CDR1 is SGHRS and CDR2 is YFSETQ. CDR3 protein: CASSLYAGMAGELFF. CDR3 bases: TGCGCCAGCAGCTTGTATGCGGGTATGGCCGGGGAGCTGTTTTTT.

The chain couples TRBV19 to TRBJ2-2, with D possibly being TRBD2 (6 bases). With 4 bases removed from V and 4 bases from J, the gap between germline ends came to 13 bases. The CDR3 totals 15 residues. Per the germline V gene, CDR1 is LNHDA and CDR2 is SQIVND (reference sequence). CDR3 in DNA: TGTGCCAGTAGTAGGGGGACTGCCGTCACCGGGGAGCTGTTTTTT. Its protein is CASSRGTAVTGELFF.

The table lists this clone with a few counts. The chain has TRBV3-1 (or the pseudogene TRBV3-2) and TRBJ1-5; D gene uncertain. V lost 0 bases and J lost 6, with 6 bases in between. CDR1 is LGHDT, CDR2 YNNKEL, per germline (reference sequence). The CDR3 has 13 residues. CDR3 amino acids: CASSQDRLQPQHF. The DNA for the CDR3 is TGTGCCAGCAGCCAAGATCGTCTTCAGCCCCAGCATTTT.

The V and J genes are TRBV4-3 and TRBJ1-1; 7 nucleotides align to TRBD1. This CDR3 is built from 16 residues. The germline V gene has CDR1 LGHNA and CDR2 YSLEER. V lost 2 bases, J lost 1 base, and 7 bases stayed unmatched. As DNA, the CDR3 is TGCGCCAGCAGCCAAACGCTACAGGGGAGGAACACTGAAGCTTTCTTT. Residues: CASSQTLQGRNTEAFF.

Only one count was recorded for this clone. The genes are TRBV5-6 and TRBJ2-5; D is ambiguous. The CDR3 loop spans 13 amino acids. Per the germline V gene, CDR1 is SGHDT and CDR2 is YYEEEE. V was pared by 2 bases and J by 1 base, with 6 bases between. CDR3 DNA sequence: TGTGCCAGCAGCTTCGCCGGCCAAGAGACCCAGTACTTC. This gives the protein CASSFAGQETQYF. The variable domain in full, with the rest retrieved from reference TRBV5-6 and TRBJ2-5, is DAGVTQSPTHLIKTRGQQVTLRCSPKSGHDTVSWYQQALGQGPQFIFQYYEEEERQRGNFPDRFSGHQFPNYSSELNVNALLLGDSALYLCASSFAGQETQYFGPGTRLLVL.

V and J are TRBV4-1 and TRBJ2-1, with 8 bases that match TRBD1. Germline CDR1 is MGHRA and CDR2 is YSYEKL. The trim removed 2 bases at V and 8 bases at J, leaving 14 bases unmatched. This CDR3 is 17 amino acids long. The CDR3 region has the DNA TGCGCCAGCAGCCAACTAGGGGCAGGGGGCGATTTTTATGAGCAGTTCTTC. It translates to CASSQLGAGGDFYEQFF.

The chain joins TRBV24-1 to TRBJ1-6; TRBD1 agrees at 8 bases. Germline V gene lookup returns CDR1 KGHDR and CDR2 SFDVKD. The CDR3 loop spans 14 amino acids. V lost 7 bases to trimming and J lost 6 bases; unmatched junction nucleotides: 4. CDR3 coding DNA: TGTGCCACCAGCCCCGGGACAGGTAATTCACCCCTCCACTTT. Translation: CATSPGTGNSPLHF.

For the CDR3, the DNA is TGTGCCAGCAAGGGGACAGCGAGCTCCTACGAGCAGTACTTC. Translated, it gives CASKGTASSYEQYF. The gene calls are TRBV28 and TRBJ2-7; 7 bases fit TRBD1. V trimming: 7 bases; J trimming: 0 bases; junction bases outside the gene matches: 6. Germline-derived CDR1 and CDR2 are MDHEN and SYDVKM. The CDR3 contains 14 residues.

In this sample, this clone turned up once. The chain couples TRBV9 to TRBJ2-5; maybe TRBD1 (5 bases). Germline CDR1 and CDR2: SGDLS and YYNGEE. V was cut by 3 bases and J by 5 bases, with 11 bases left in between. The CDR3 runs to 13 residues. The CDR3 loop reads CASSARVGETQYF. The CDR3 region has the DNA TGTGCCAGCAGCGCCAGGGTCGGGGAGACCCAGTACTTC. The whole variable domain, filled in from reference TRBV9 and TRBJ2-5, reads DSGVTQTPKHLITATGQRVTLRCSPRSGDLSVYWYQQSLDQGLQFLIQYYNGEERAKGNILERFSAQQFPDLHSELNLSSLELGDSALYFCASSARVGETQYFGPGTRLLVL.

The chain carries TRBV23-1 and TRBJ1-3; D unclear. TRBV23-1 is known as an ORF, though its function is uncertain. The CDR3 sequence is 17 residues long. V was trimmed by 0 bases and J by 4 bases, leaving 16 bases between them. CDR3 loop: CASSQSPAKAPGNTIYF. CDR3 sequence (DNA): TGCGCCAGCAGTCAATCTCCCGCGAAAGCCCCGGGAAACACCATATATTTT.

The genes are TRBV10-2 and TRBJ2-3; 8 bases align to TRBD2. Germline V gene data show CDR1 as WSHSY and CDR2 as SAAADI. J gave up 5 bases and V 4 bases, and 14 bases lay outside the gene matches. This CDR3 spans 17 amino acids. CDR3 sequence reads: CASSGAPGLGAGDTQYF. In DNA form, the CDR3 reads TGCGCCAGCAGTGGGGCCCCGGGACTAGGAGCAGGAGATACGCAGTATTTT.

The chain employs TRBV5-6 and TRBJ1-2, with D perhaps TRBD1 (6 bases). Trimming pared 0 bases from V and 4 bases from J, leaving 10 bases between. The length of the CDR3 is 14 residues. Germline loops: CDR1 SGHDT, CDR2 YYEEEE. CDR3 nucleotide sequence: TGTGCCAGCAGCTTGGAGTCAGGGGTCTATGGCTACACCTTC. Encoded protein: CASSLESGVYGYTF.